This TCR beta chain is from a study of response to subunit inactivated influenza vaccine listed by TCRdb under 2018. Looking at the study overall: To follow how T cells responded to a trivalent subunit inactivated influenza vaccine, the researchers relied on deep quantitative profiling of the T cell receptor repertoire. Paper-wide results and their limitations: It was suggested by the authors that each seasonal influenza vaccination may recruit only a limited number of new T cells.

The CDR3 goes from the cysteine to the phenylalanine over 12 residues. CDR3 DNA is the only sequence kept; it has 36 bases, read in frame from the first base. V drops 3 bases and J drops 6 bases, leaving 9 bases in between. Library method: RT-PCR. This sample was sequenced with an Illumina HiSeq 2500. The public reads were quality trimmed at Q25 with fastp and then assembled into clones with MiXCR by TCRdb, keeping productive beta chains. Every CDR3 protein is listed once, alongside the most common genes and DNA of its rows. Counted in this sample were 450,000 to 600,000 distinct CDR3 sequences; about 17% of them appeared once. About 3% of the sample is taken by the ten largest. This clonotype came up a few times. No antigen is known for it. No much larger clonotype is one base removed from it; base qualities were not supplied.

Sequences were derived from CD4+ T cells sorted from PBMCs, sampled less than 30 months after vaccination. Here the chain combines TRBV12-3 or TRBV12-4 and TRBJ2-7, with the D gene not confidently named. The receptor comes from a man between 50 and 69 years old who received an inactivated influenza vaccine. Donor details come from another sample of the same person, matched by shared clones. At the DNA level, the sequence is TGTGCCAGCAGTTTGATGAGCCGCGAGCAGTACTTC. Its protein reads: CASSLMSREQYF.